These 20 T cell receptor beta chains came from one sample sequenced in a study of T cells after posttransplantation cyclophosphamide. Sequencing was performed with immunoSEQ multiplex PCR; in TCRdb, only in-frame clones are kept and a portion is missing. There are about 30,000 clones in the sample, none observed a single time. Sequenced input: PBMCs. These TCRs come from a woman in her fifties or sixties in good health, CMV-negative, and a related stem cell transplant donor.

There are many counts of this clone. In DNA form, the CDR3 reads TGTGCCAGCAGGTTGCAGGGACTAGCGGCTATCGAGCAGTACTTC. Encoded protein: CASRLQGLAAIEQYF. The V gene is TRBV6-2 or TRBV6-3, the J gene TRBJ2-7; 11 bases line up with TRBD2. V dropped 6 bases and J dropped 6; count of bases not matched to a gene: 10. Per germline, CDR1 MNHEY and CDR2 SVGEGT. The CDR3 has 15 amino acids.

A few counts support this clone. The genes are TRBV28 and TRBJ2-3; TRBD2 might be the D (6 bases). The CDR3 consists of 16 residues. The germline gives CDR1 MDHEN, CDR2 SYDVKM. V dropped 10 bases and J dropped 6 bases, with 26 bases sitting between them. The CDR3 sequence is CATTLNRDWETDTQYF. The CDR3 nucleotides are TGTGCCACAACTCTAAACCGGGACTGGGAGACGGATACGCAGTATTTT.

This clone was seen repeatedly, ten times or more. CDR3 loop: CASWGGSGNTIYF. The CDR3 nucleotides read TGTGCCAGCTGGGGGGGGTCTGGAAACACCATATATTTT. This sequence joins TRBV28 and TRBJ1-3; TRBD1 is a possible D gene (5 bases). The ends were cut back, 8 bases at V and 1 base at J, with 9 bases in the middle. From germline, CDR1 is MDHEN and CDR2 SYDVKM. CDR3 length: 13 amino acids.

This clone was counted ten times or more. V gene TRBV30 combines with J gene TRBJ2-1, with 8 positions matching TRBD2. Germline lookup yields CDR1 GTSNPN and CDR2 SVGIG (reference sequence). The CDR3 spans 13 residues. The trim removed 3 bases at V and 2 bases at J, leaving 0 bases unmatched. CDR3 DNA: TGTGCCTGGAGGGGACTAGCCTACAATGAGCAGTTCTTC. This encodes CAWRGLAYNEQFF.

This clone was counted ten times or more. The chain's CDR3 is CAWSYRGGNQPQHF. The CDR3 nucleotides are TGTGCCTGGAGTTACAGGGGTGGCAATCAGCCCCAGCATTTT. This chain uses TRBV30 with TRBJ1-5, with 7 positions matching TRBD1. V gave up 2 bases and J gave up 2 bases; unmatched junction bases: 3. This CDR3 is 14 amino acids long. From germline, CDR1 is GTSNPN and CDR2 SVGIG (reference sequence).

This clone appeared many times. The gene calls are TRBV6-4 and TRBJ1-1; possible D gene TRBD1, 5 bases. V shed 6 bases and J shed 1 base, with 9 bases lying between them. Germline CDR1 MRHNA, CDR2 SNTAGT. This CDR3 is 13 amino acids long. CDR3 sequence reads: CASSYDRNTEAFF. The CDR3 DNA sequence: TGTGCCAGCAGCTACGACAGGAACACTGAAGCTTTCTTT.

This clone has only a few counts. This sequence joins TRBV9 and TRBJ2-2; TRBD1 aligns across 8 bases. CDR3 size: 14 residues. With 3 bases clipped from V and 7 bases from J, the junction kept 5 bases outside the gene matches. Looked up from germline, CDR1 is SGDLS and CDR2 is YYNGEE. This chain's CDR3 is CASSGQGAGGELFF. The CDR3 bases are TGTGCCAGCAGCGGGCAGGGGGCAGGCGGGGAGCTGTTTTTT.

This clone showed up many times. CDR3 coding DNA: TGCGCCAAAAGGGGGCGTTGGAACACCGGGGAGCTGTTTTTT. Translation gives CAKRGRWNTGELFF. The V call is TRBV10-1, the J call TRBJ2-2; the match to TRBD1 covers 7 bases. The CDR3 is 14 residues long. CDR1 is WNHNN, CDR2 SYGVQD, per germline (reference sequence). J was trimmed by 1 base and V by 10 bases; bases with no gene match: 6.

This sequence joins TRBV12-3 or TRBV12-4 and TRBJ1-5; D ambiguous. Trimming shortened V by 2 bases and J by 1 base, and 9 bases separated the two germline ends. CDR3 size: 15 residues. The CDR3 region has the DNA TGTGCCAGCAGTTTATCGGCGGAAAGCAATCAGCCCCAGCATTTT. It yields the protein CASSLSAESNQPQHF.

Many counts were recorded for this clone. The chain couples TRBV4-2 to TRBJ1-5; 7 bases fit TRBD1. After removal of 4 bases from V and 6 bases from J, the junction contained 3 bases not matched to a gene. The germline V gene has CDR1 LGHNA and CDR2 YNFKEQ. The CDR3 contains 13 residues. The CDR3 coding sequence is TGTGCCAGCAGCCCGCACAGGGGTCAGCCCCAGCATTTT. Residues: CASSPHRGQPQHF.

This clone showed up many times. The chain couples TRBV19 to TRBJ1-5; perhaps TRBD1 as D (6 bases). V dropped 4 bases and J dropped 0 bases, with 10 bases sitting between them. Germline CDR1 is LNHDA and CDR2 is SQIVND (reference sequence). This CDR3 contains 15 residues. This CDR3 reads CASSRTVDSNQPQHF. CDR3 sequence (DNA): TGTGCCAGTAGTAGGACAGTTGATAGCAATCAGCCCCAGCATTTT.

Ten or more counts support this clone. This chain links TRBV6-6 with TRBJ1-5; 7 positions agree with TRBD1. This CDR3 region has 15 residues. Germline V gene sequence: CDR1 MNHNY, CDR2 SVGAGI (reference sequence). Trimming cost V 2 bases and J 6 bases; bases outside gene matches: 7. The CDR3 DNA follows: TGTGCCAGCAGTTACACCGCAGGGGGTCCTCAGCCCCAGCATTTT. It encodes CASSYTAGGPQPQHF.

This clone was found many times. This sequence joins TRBV15 and TRBJ2-1, with D maybe TRBD2 (6 bases). Trimming took off 6 bases at V and 7 bases at J, with 13 bases between the two ends. The CDR3 has 13 residues. Looked up from germline, CDR1 is LNHNV and CDR2 is YYDKDF (reference sequence). The chain's CDR3 is CATSRTTVNEQFF. CDR3 sequence (DNA): TGTGCCACCAGTAGGACTACAGTTAATGAGCAGTTCTTC.

This clone was recorded at least ten times. This rearrangement joins TRBV28 to TRBJ2-1; 9 positions agree with TRBD1. This CDR3 has 16 residues. V dropped 5 bases and J dropped 5; count of bases not matched to a gene: 10. CDR1 and CDR2 (germline): MDHEN, SYDVKM. CDR3 sequence reads: CASSRPGTGSNNEQFF. The DNA for the CDR3 is TGTGCCAGCAGTCGTCCCGGGACAGGGTCCAACAATGAGCAGTTCTTC.

This clone was seen a few times. The rearrangement joins TRBV30 to TRBJ2-5, with a possible D match to TRBD2 (6 bases). The CDR3 extends over 13 amino acids. The V gene's germline CDR1 is GTSNPN and CDR2 SVGIG (reference sequence). The DNA for the CDR3 is TGTGCTGCGACGGGGGAGTCGGGCGAGACCCAGTACTTC. As protein: CAATGESGETQYF.

This clone appeared many times. The chain couples TRBV29-1 to TRBJ1-3; no reliable D call. The length of the CDR3 is 12 residues. CDR1 and CDR2 from the germline V gene are SQVTM and ANQGSEA. Trimming took 4 bases from V and 4 from J, leaving 8 bases between them. For the CDR3, the DNA is TGCAGCGTTGGACTAACCGGAAACACCATATATTTT. This gives the protein CSVGLTGNTIYF.

This clone was picked up a small number of times. The CDR3 spells CATSRDIQAYGYTF. Here the CDR3 DNA reads TGTGCCACCAGCAGAGATATCCAAGCCTATGGCTACACCTTC. The chain links TRBV15 to TRBJ1-2; the D is unclear. Trimming stripped 0 bases from V and 4 bases from J, with 9 bases between. CDR3 length: 14 amino acids. The germline CDR1 and CDR2 sequences are LNHNV and YYDKDF (reference sequence).

This clone was recorded at least ten times. The chain links TRBV18 to TRBJ1-1, with D possibly being TRBD1 (6 bases). The CDR3 sequence is 13 residues long. The germline CDR1 and CDR2 sequences are KGHSH and LQKENI. Trimming removed 6 bases at V and 0 bases at J, with 8 bases between. The CDR3 sequence is CASSRGLNTEAFF. The CDR3 region has the DNA TGTGCCAGCTCCAGGGGCTTGAACACTGAAGCTTTCTTT.

This clone came up many times. J is TRBJ1-4 and V is TRBV6-4; 7 nucleotides agree with TRBD1. The CDR3 has 14 residues. CDR1 MRHNA and CDR2 SNTAGT come from the germline V gene. V trimming: 4 bases; J trimming: 7 bases; junction bases outside the gene matches: 6. CDR3 sequence (DNA): TGTGCCAGCAGTGTCCGACAGGGCCGTGAAAAACTGTTTTTT. The encoded protein is CASSVRQGREKLFF.

This clone was counted many times. The chain uses TRBV4-1 and TRBJ1-2; 7 nucleotides match TRBD1. With V trimmed by 1 base and J by 2 bases, 7 bases remained unmatched. Germline CDR1 is MGHRA and CDR2 is YSYEKL. The CDR3 contains 16 residues. The CDR3 region has the DNA TGCGCCAGCAGCCAAGGGGTGACAGGGCTAAACTATGGCTACACCTTC. It specifies CASSQGVTGLNYGYTF.